These T cell receptor beta chains were read from a single sample in a study of T cell repertoires in cytomegalovirus infection. Antigen specificity for these receptors is unknown. TCRdb re-derived calls from the reads in MiXCR, one entry per CDR3 protein. The sample yields just over 450,000 distinct CDR3 sequences, roughly 43% seen once. The sample was cultured PBMCs, taken from culture after CMV antigen stimulation. These receptor sequences come from a human donor in good health (CMV status not recorded). Some clones in this sample may be carry-over from other donors' samples. The CDR3 runs from the conserved cysteine through the conserved F or W. The D gene is left open where the match is weak. Clone size is stated in some rows and not others, as once, few, many or a class when expanded.

CDR3,DNA,J,V,size,D
CSARTSGIRYNEQFF,TGCAGTGCCCGGACTAGCGGGATACGTTACAATGAGCAGTTCTTC,TRBJ2-1,TRBV20-1,-,TRBD2
CASRGRGGYGYTF,TGTGCCAGCAGGGGGAGGGGTGGCTATGGCTACACCTTC,TRBJ1-2,TRBV7-2,few,-
CASSLTQGRLQETQYF,TGTGCCAGCAGCTTAACCCAGGGGCGCCTACAAGAGACCCAGTACTTC,TRBJ2-5,TRBV7-2,many,-
CASSPAGRKTQYF,TGTGCCAGCAGTCCCGCGGGGCGGAAGACCCAGTACTTC,TRBJ2-5,TRBV11-3,few,-
CASSSEVSNQPQHF,TGTGCCAGCAGCTCCGAAGTGAGCAATCAGCCCCAGCATTTT,TRBJ1-5,TRBV7-8,many,-
CASSQGRTSGTNEQFF,TGTGCCAGCAGCCAAGGTCGGACTAGCGGAACCAATGAGCAGTTCTTC,TRBJ2-1,TRBV7-9,few,TRBD2
CASSPRTGTTIYF,TGTGCCAGCAGTCCCCGGACGGGAACAACCATATATTTT,TRBJ1-3,TRBV28,once,-
CASSPFETATNEKLFF,TGTGCCAGCTCACCTTTCGAGACAGCGACTAATGAAAAACTGTTTTTT,TRBJ1-4,TRBV18,once,-
CASSPTGLGNYEQYF,TGTGCCAGCTCGCCCACAGGGTTGGGAAACTACGAGCAGTACTTC,TRBJ2-7,TRBV18,-,-
CASSSIGGAGSISGANVLTF,TGTGCCAGCAGCTCCATTGGAGGGGCAGGTTCCATTTCTGGGGCCAACGTCCTGACTTTC,TRBJ2-6,TRBV7-9,-,-
CASKGLAGNEQFF,TGTGCCAGCAAAGGACTAGCGGGGAATGAGCAGTTCTTC,TRBJ2-1,TRBV7-2,-,TRBD2
CASSPGRITDTQYF,TGTGCCAGCTCACCAGGTCGGATTACAGATACGCAGTATTTT,TRBJ2-3,TRBV18,-,-
CASSSSPGTGVRGEQFF,TGTGCCAGCAGCTCATCACCCGGGACAGGCGTGAGGGGTGAGCAGTTCTTC,TRBJ2-1,TRBV7-9,-,TRBD1
CASSPAPRAGAYNSPLHF,TGTGCCAGCAGCCCAGCCCCCAGGGCAGGGGCCTATAATTCACCCCTCCACTTT,TRBJ1-6,TRBV7-8,-,-
CASSGDRGPAEAFF,TGCGCCAGCAGCGGCGACAGGGGGCCGGCTGAAGCTTTCTTT,TRBJ1-1,TRBV5-1,-,TRBD1
CASRLGRAGNTEAFF,TGTGCCAGCAGGCTGGGACGGGCGGGGAACACTGAAGCTTTCTTT,TRBJ1-1,TRBV27,-,-
CASSLVVGAGAKNIQYF,TGTGCCAGCAGCTTAGTGGTGGGGGCTGGGGCAAAAAACATTCAGTACTTC,TRBJ2-4,TRBV7-2,-,-
CASSNSLGEKLFF,TGTGCCAGTAGTAACTCCCTGGGGGAAAAACTGTTTTTT,TRBJ1-4,TRBV19,-,-
CATSSLDGANYEQYF,TGTGCCACCAGCAGCCTGGATGGAGCTAACTACGAGCAGTACTTC,TRBJ2-7,TRBV15,-,-
CASRVQLYEQYF,TGTGCCAGCAGGGTACAGCTCTACGAGCAGTACTTC,TRBJ2-7,TRBV2,-,-
CASSEGHLGETQYF,TGTGCCAGCAGTGAGGGACACCTGGGCGAGACCCAGTACTTC,TRBJ2-5,TRBV12-3/TRBV12-4,-,-
CASSYTTREKAFF,TGTGCCAGCAGTTACACGACTCGAGAGAAAGCTTTCTTT,TRBJ1-1,TRBV6-5,few,-
CASSSRGPGNTIYF,TGTGCCAGCAGCTCCCGGGGCCCTGGAAACACCATATATTTT,TRBJ1-3,TRBV7-2,few,-
CASSLTGTKEAFF,TGTGCCAGCAGTTTAACCGGGACAAAAGAAGCTTTCTTT,TRBJ1-1,TRBV6-5,-,-
CASSESRDPVGETQYF,TGTGCCAGCAGTGAAAGTAGGGACCCGGTAGGAGAGACCCAGTACTTC,TRBJ2-5,TRBV6-1,few,-
CATGRGSTDTQYF,TGTGCCACCGGAAGGGGTTCCACAGATACGCAGTATTTT,TRBJ2-3,TRBV7-2,few,-
CASSERTSGSTDTQYF,TGTGCCAGCAGCGAAAGGACTAGCGGGAGCACAGATACGCAGTATTTT,TRBJ2-3,TRBV5-4,-,TRBD2
CASSQDLRGGATGELFF,TGCGCCAGCAGCCAAGATCTTAGAGGGGGCGCGACCGGGGAGCTGTTTTTT,TRBJ2-2,TRBV4-1,-,TRBD1
CASSFWTSGPNEQFF,TGTGCCAGCAGCTTTTGGACTAGCGGTCCCAATGAGCAGTTCTTC,TRBJ2-1,TRBV7-9,few,TRBD2
CASSQQKRGGGTDTQYF,TGTGCCAGCAGCCAACAAAAGCGAGGGGGGGGCACAGATACGCAGTATTTT,TRBJ2-3,TRBV4-2,-,-
CASSPWQGGANVLTF,TGTGCCAGCTCACCGTGGCAGGGTGGGGCCAACGTCCTGACTTTC,TRBJ2-6,TRBV18,-,-
CASSQWTDYEQYF,TGTGCCAGCAGCCAATGGACAGACTACGAGCAGTACTTC,TRBJ2-7,TRBV14,-,-
CASTQRDPTYNEQFF,TGTGCCAGCACCCAACGGGACCCCACCTACAATGAGCAGTTCTTC,TRBJ2-1,TRBV7-2,-,-
CASSLGDWRKETQYF,TGTGCCAGCAGCTTAGGGGACTGGAGGAAAGAGACCCAGTACTTC,TRBJ2-5,TRBV7-2,-,-
CASSLAVLGNTIYF,TGTGCCAGCAGCTTAGCAGTACTCGGAAACACCATATATTTT,TRBJ1-3,TRBV7-2,-,-
CASSIDRRGRVNQPQHF,TGTGCCAGTAGTATAGATAGGCGGGGAAGGGTCAATCAGCCCCAGCATTTT,TRBJ1-5,TRBV19,-,-
CASTLSRGAETQYF,TGTGCCAGCACCCTCAGCCGGGGGGCAGAGACCCAGTACTTC,TRBJ2-5,TRBV7-2,few,-
CASSLILERTDTQYF,TGTGCCAGCAGCTTGATACTTGAACGCACAGATACGCAGTATTTT,TRBJ2-3,TRBV5-4,-,-
CASSLRVNQPQHF,TGTGCCAGCAGTTTAAGGGTGAATCAGCCCCAGCATTTT,TRBJ1-5,TRBV12-3/TRBV12-4,many,-
CASSYPGNTEAFF,TGTGCCAGCAGTTATCCCGGGAACACTGAAGCTTTCTTT,TRBJ1-1,TRBV12-3/TRBV12-4,-,-
CASRDYLQTQYF,TGTGCCAGCAGGGATTACCTGCAGACCCAGTACTTC,TRBJ2-5,TRBV7-2,few,-
CASSFPGSWGGNIQYF,TGTGCCAGCAGCTTTCCCGGCTCCTGGGGGGGAAACATTCAGTACTTC,TRBJ2-4,TRBV7-6,-,TRBD2
CASMGGTTQETQYF,TGTGCCAGCATGGGGGGGACTACCCAAGAGACCCAGTACTTC,TRBJ2-5,TRBV6-8,-,TRBD2
CASSPGQGAEYEHYF,TGTGCCAGCAGCCCGGGACAGGGGGCAGAGTACGAGCACTACTTC,TRBJ2-7,TRBV7-2,-,TRBD1
CAISEVGQETQYF,TGTGCCATCAGTGAGGTTGGACAAGAGACCCAGTACTTC,TRBJ2-5,TRBV10-3,-,-